Given below is one T cell receptor (beta chain) in context. The antigen remains undetermined. What was sequenced were expressed TCRB transcripts, since all of the isolated RNA had been reverse transcribed. Generated by immunoSEQ multiplex PCR, the TCRdb table keeps only in-frame clones and is missing some. The sample has more than 20,000 clones, roughly three quarters seen once. V shed 4 bases and J 3 bases; nucleotides not matched to a gene: 3. In germline, CDR1 is SQVTM, CDR2 ANQGSEA. The CDR3 loop spans 13 amino acids. The data are from a study of beta chain features in type 1 diabetes. Study context: The number of sorted cells examined across all samples was some 99,000,000.

Study outcomes and limitations: Lower insertion and higher deletion counts appeared at VDJ junctions in type 1 diabetes patients. Sampled from patients, naive, central memory and Treg TCRB repertoires appeared more similar than those sampled from healthy donors. A potential PCR bias toward shorter templates would be equal in patient and control samples.

Sequencing input: Tregs from blood. The sequence was obtained from a woman in her forties in good health. This chain connects TRBV29-1 to TRBJ1-5; TRBD1 matches 7 bases. The CDR3 sequence: CSVGQGPNQPQHF. CDR3 nucleotide sequence: TGCAGCGTTGGACAGGGCCCCAATCAGCCCCAGCATTTT.